This T cell receptor (beta chain) was obtained from a study of Ad26.COV2.S vaccination and SARS-CoV-2 variants. This CDR3 contains 12 residues. The germline V and J ends were trimmed by 5 bases and 9 bases, with 14 bases remaining between them. As to treatment: 15 to 20 received Ad26.COV2.S at low or high dose, single or two shots; roughly 5 received placebo; per-sample allocation not given. Material that was analyzed had been drawn on day 63 after the first vaccine or placebo injection. The repertoire was sequenced with immunoSEQ multiplex PCR; TCRdb's copy has only in-frame clones and lacks some. Of approximately 410,000 clones listed, around 87% are singletons.

The receptor's source is a person aged 18-65 years who received the Ad26.COV2.S COVID-19 vaccine or a placebo. This chain connects TRBV12-3 or TRBV12-4 to TRBJ2-7, with a tentative D call TRBD1 (6 bases). Sequencing used peripheral blood, obtained in a trial of Ad26.COV2.S vaccine versus placebo. In DNA form, the CDR3 reads TGTGCCAGCAGTCGCCCGCCGACAGGGCAGTACTTC. Translation: CASSRPPTGQYF.